The clone carrying this T cell receptor (beta chain) was seen a single time. This sample is drawn from a study of blood T cell repertoires in COVID-19. Background on the study: Samples representing acute and convalescent COVID-19 were sourced from the United States, Italy and Spain. The cDNA or gDNA used as material had been derived from T cells, B-cell-depleted T cells, or PBMCs.

Per the authors' pipeline: Nucleated cell counts were estimated from reference gene primer amplification. Sequenced by immunoSEQ multiplex PCR; TCRdb stores in-frame clones only, minus some. Clone size and V and J calls were adopted from that table, with D and trimming inferred from the DNA. The repertoire holds about 180,000 clones, with approximately 86% as singletons. This CDR3 has 11 amino acids. Trimming stripped 7 bases from V and 3 bases from J, with 6 bases between. CDR1 is SNHLY and CDR2 is FYNNEI in the germline V gene. This chain joins TRBV2 and TRBJ1-1, with D hard to call. The TCR was taken from a woman older than 75 with acute or convalescent COVID-19. The specimen sequenced was peripheral blood. CDR3: CASKEYTEAFF. The CDR3 nucleotides read TGTGCCAGCAAAGAGTACACTGAAGCTTTCTTT.